The subject of this entry is one TCR beta chain. The target antigen is unknown. This sample is part of a study of cytomegalovirus exposure and HLA in healthy donors. Amplification used 60 Vbeta primers and 13 Jbeta primers. Sequenced by immunoSEQ multiplex PCR; TCRdb stores in-frame clones only, minus some. This sample has over 90,000 clones; 73% occur once, and the top ten carry about 3.5%. Trimming took 0 bases from V and 2 from J; bases not matched to a gene: 1. This CDR3 contains 16 residues. Germline V gene data show CDR1 as SGHVS and CDR2 as FNYEAQ. Study-wide results and caveats: Researchers reported in a later analysis that common viral pathogens appeared linked to several top clusters. A later analysis linked a missense DCLRE1C variant to TCR beta V- and J-gene trimming. Analysis was performed later, and it showed HLA-associated TCR beta chains to be more clonally expanded than equally common others.

The sample comprised PBMCs. The chain couples TRBV7-6 to TRBJ2-2; 9 bases are a match to TRBD2. The receptor's source is a middle-aged man in good health and CMV-seronegative. CDR3 loop: CASSLASGGNTGELFF. CDR3 DNA: TGTGCCAGCAGCTTAGCTAGCGGGGGCAACACCGGGGAGCTGTTTTTT.